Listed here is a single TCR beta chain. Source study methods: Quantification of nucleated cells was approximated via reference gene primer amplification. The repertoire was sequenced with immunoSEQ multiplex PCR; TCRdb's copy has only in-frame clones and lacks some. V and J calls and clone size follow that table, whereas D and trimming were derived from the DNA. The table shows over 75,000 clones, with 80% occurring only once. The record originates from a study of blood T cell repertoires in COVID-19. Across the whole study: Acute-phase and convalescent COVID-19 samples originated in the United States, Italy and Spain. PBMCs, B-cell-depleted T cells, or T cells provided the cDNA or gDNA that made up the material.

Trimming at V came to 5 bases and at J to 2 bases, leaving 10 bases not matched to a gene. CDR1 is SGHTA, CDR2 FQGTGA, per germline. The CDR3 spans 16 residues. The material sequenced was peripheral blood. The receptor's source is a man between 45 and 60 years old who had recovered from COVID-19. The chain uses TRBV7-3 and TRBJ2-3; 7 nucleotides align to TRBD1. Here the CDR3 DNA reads TGTGCCAGCAGCAAATCACCGGGACAGTTCACAGATACGCAGTATTTT. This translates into CASSKSPGQFTDTQYF.